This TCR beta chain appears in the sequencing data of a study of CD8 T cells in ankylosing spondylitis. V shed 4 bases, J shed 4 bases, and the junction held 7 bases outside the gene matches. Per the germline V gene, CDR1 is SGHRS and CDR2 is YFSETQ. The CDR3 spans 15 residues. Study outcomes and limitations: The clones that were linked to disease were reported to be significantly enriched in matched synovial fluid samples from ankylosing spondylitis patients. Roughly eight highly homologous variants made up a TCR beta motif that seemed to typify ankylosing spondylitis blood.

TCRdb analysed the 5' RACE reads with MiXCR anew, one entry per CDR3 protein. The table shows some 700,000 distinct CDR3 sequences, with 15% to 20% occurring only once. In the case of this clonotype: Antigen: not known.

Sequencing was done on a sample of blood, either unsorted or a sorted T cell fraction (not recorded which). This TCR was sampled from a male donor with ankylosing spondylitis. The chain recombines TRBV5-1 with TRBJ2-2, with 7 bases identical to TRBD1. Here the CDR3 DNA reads TGCGCCAGCAGCATCGACAGGGTTAGCACCGGGGAGCTGTTTTTT. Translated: CASSIDRVSTGELFF.